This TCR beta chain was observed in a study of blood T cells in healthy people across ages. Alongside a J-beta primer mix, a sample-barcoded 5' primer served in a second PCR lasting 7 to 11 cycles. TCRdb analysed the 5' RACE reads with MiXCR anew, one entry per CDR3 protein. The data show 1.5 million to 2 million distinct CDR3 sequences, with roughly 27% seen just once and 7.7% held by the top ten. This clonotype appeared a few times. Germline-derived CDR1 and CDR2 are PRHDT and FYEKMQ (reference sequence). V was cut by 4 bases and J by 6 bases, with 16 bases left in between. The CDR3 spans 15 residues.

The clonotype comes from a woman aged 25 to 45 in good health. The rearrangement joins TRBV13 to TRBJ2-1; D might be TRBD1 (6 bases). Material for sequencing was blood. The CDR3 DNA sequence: TGTGCCAGCAGCTCCCCGGGTGGGGGCCTCAATGAGCAGTTCTTC. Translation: CASSSPGGGLNEQFF.